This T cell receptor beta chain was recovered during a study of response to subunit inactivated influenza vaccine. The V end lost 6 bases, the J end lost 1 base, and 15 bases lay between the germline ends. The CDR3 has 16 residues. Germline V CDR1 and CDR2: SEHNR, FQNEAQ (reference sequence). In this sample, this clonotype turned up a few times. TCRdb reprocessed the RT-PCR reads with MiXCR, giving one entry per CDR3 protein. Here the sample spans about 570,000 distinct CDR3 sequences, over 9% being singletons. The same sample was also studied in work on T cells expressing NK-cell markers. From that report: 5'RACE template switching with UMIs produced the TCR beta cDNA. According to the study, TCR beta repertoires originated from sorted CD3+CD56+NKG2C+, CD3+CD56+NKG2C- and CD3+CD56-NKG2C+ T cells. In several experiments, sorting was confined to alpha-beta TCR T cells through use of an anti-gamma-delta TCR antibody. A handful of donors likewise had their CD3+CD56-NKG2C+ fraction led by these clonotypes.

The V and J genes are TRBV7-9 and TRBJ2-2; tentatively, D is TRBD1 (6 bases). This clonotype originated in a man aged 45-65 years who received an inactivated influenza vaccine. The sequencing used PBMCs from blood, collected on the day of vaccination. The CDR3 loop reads CASSHPTGQNTGELFF. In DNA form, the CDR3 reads TGTGCCAGCAGTCATCCGACAGGACAGAACACCGGGGAGCTGTTTTTT.